The next 17 T cell receptor beta chains were all read from a single sample in a study of cytomegalovirus exposure and HLA in healthy donors. The PCR made use of 60 Vbeta and 13 Jbeta primers. Only in-frame clones appear in the TCRdb table, and some are missing; sequencing was by immunoSEQ multiplex PCR. Of 150,000 to 200,000 clones in the sample, over 75% were seen once. The source material was PBMCs. The source of these receptors is a girl under three years old in good health and CMV-seronegative.

The V call is TRBV25-1, the J call TRBJ2-7; 15 bases align to TRBD2. Losses at the gene ends were 4 bases for V and 4 bases for J; bases not matched to a gene: 5. The CDR3 loop spans 16 amino acids. Germline V gene lookup returns CDR1 MGHDK and CDR2 SYGVNS. The CDR3 nucleotides are TGTGCCAGCAGTGGGCTAGGACTAGCGGGAGGGTACGAGCAGTACTTC. It specifies CASSGLGLAGGYEQYF.

The chain links TRBV7-8 to TRBJ1-3, with D tentatively TRBD1 (5 bases). The CDR3 sequence is 16 residues long. V was shortened by 1 base and J by 3 bases, with 13 bases between the two germline ends. The V gene's germline CDR1 is SGHVS and CDR2 FQNEAQ. This chain's CDR3 is CASSLGIGTLGNTIYF. DNA for the CDR3: TGTGCCAGCAGCTTAGGGATAGGGACTCTTGGAAACACCATATATTTT. Full variable domain (missing parts from reference TRBV7-8 and TRBJ1-3): GAGVSQSPRYKVAKRGQDVALRCDPISGHVSLFWYQQALGQGPEFLTYFQNEAQLDKSGLPSDRFFAERPEGSVSTLKIQRTQQEDSAVYLCASSLGIGTLGNTIYFGEGSWLTVV.

The rearrangement links TRBV30 to TRBJ1-1; a weak D match, TRBD1 (6 bases). The CDR3 consists of 15 residues. Germline CDR1 GTSNPN, CDR2 SVGIG (reference sequence). Trimming took 0 bases from V and 5 from J, leaving 16 bases between them. CDR3 coding DNA: TGTGCCTGGAGTGTCTTTCGGCAGGGGTTTACTGAAGCTTTCTTT. Its protein is CAWSVFRQGFTEAFF.

V is TRBV6-6 and J is TRBJ2-7; the match to TRBD1 covers 10 bases. After removal of 0 bases from V and 3 bases from J, the junction contained 2 bases not matched to a gene. Germline values: CDR1 MNHNY, CDR2 SVGAGI (reference sequence). This CDR3 comprises 15 residues. The CDR3 sequence: CASSYSGTGDYEQYF. For the CDR3, the DNA is TGTGCCAGCAGTTACTCCGGGACAGGGGACTACGAGCAGTACTTC.

Turning to this clone: Its ends do not fully match the called genes, so a read error is possible. The V gene is TRBV18, the J gene TRBJ1-2; 9 bases match TRBD1. This CDR3 contains 16 residues. CDR1 KGHSH and CDR2 LQKENI come from the germline V gene. In DNA, the CDR3 is TGTGCCAGCTCACCACCGACAGGGGGAAAGTACTACGGCTACACCTTC. This encodes CASSPPTGGKYYGYTF.

This sequence joins TRBV11-2 and TRBJ2-1; 8 nucleotides align to TRBD2. From germline, CDR1 is SGHAT and CDR2 FQNNGV. V dropped 1 base and J dropped 2; count of bases not matched to a gene: 7. This CDR3 spans 17 amino acids. The CDR3 sequence is CASSLGSSGPPYNEQFF. DNA for the CDR3: TGTGCCAGCAGCTTAGGGTCTAGCGGGCCGCCCTACAATGAGCAGTTCTTC.

This sequence joins TRBV2 and TRBJ2-4; 9 bases line up with TRBD1. Germline-derived CDR1 and CDR2 are SNHLY and FYNNEI. CDR3 length: 13 amino acids. V lost 10 bases and J lost 3; bases outside the gene matches: 4. The CDR3 DNA sequence: TGTGCCACTTCGACAGGGGGCAAAAACATTCAGTACTTC. Its protein product is CATSTGGKNIQYF.

The sample holds one count of this clone. The chain joins TRBV4-1 to TRBJ1-2; D unresolved. Deletions cut 4 bases from V and 2 bases from J, with 14 bases between. CDR3 length: 15 amino acids. Germline V CDR1 and CDR2: MGHRA, YSYEKL. The CDR3 nucleotides are TGCGCCAGCAGCCCATTCCCGTCGGGGAACTATGGCTACACCTTC. Translated: CASSPFPSGNYGYTF.

In its sample, this clone was seen a few times. The chain is built from TRBV29-1 and TRBJ2-3; the D gene is possibly TRBD2 (6 bases). V shed 5 bases and J shed 0 bases, with 12 bases lying between them. The CDR3 extends over 14 amino acids. The V gene's germline CDR1 is SQVTM and CDR2 ANQGSEA. The DNA of the CDR3 is TGCAGCGTTCGAAGGCGGGATAGCACAGATACGCAGTATTTT. Amino acids: CSVRRRDSTDTQYF.

The rearrangement links TRBV5-1 to TRBJ2-6, with D possibly being TRBD1 (6 bases). Germline CDR1 SGHRS, CDR2 YFSETQ. V gave up 7 bases and J gave up 1 base, with 24 bases separating them. The CDR3 spans 19 residues. CDR3 DNA: TGCGCCAGCGGTTCGTTTGATTGGGCAGGGGAATCTGGGGCCAACGTCCTGACTTTC. Translating it yields CASGSFDWAGESGANVLTF.

The chain combines TRBV4-1 with TRBJ2-7; 16 positions match TRBD2. V gave up 3 bases and J gave up 4 bases; unmatched junction bases: 12. CDR3 length equals 19 residues. Germline CDR1 and CDR2: MGHRA and YSYEKL. The CDR3 spells CASSHLKGTSGRAIYEQYF. In nucleotides, the CDR3 is TGCGCCAGCAGCCATCTAAAGGGGACTAGCGGGAGGGCGATTTACGAGCAGTACTTC.

The V and J genes are TRBV13 and TRBJ2-7; TRBD2 agrees at 10 bases. CDR3 length equals 17 residues. The V gene's germline CDR1 is PRHDT and CDR2 FYEKMQ (reference sequence). V trimming: 1 base; J trimming: 2 bases; junction bases outside the gene matches: 8. CDR3 sequence (DNA): TGTGCCAGCAGCTTAGCCCTAGCGGGAGATTCAGCCTACGAGCAGTACTTC. Residues: CASSLALAGDSAYEQYF.

The rearrangement joins TRBV5-3 to TRBJ2-7; 10 nucleotides align to TRBD1. TRBV5-3 is flagged as an ORF with uncertain function. The ends lost 8 bases at V and 5 bases at J; junction bases unmatched: 7. The CDR3 covers 13 residues. CDR3 sequence (DNA): TGTGCCAGCGACAGGGGGCTCCCGAACGAGCAGTACTTC. This gives the protein CASDRGLPNEQYF.

The J gene is TRBJ1-2, the V gene TRBV11-2; no firm D call. This CDR3 spans 15 amino acids. Trimming shortened V by 4 bases and J by 4 bases, and 16 bases separated the two germline ends. Germline V lookup: CDR1 SGHAT, CDR2 FQNNGV. The CDR3 DNA sequence: TGTGCCAGCAGCTCCAACGTCAGGCCTTCCTATGGCTACACCTTC. This sequence encodes CASSSNVRPSYGYTF.

This rearrangement joins TRBV29-1 to TRBJ1-2, with D maybe TRBD1 (6 bases). The CDR3 runs to 14 residues. Looked up from germline, CDR1 is SQVTM and CDR2 is ANQGSEA. Deletions cut 4 bases from V and 8 bases from J, with 20 bases between. DNA of the CDR3: TGCAGCGTTGCAACAGGGATCGGGGTAGACGGCTACACCTTC. It translates to CSVATGIGVDGYTF.

This clone has a single count. The chain joins TRBV9 to TRBJ1-2; possibly TRBD1 for D (6 bases). The CDR3 has 15 residues. Germline V gene sequence: CDR1 SGDLS, CDR2 YYNGEE. V was pared by 4 bases and J by 1 base, with 14 bases between. CDR3 bases: TGTGCCAGCAGCCCCGGGGACATTATTAACTATGGCTACACCTTC. Protein product: CASSPGDIINYGYTF.

V is TRBV5-4 and J is TRBJ2-3; D is possibly TRBD2 (7 bases). V gave up 0 bases and J gave up 0 bases, with 11 bases separating them. The germline V gene encodes CDR1 SGHNT and CDR2 YYREEE (reference sequence). This CDR3 has 16 residues. The CDR3 DNA reads TGTGCCAGCAGCTTGGGCCGGGGGGCTAGCACAGATACGCAGTATTTT. Its translation is CASSLGRGASTDTQYF.